Reported below is one T cell receptor beta chain. The record originates from a study of blood T cell repertoires in COVID-19. About the study: T cells, B-cell-depleted T cells, or PBMCs provided the cDNA or gDNA that served as material.

Original analysis: Reference gene primer amplification in the assay estimated nucleated cell counts. Method: immunoSEQ multiplex PCR; TCRdb's copy keeps in-frame clones and lacks some. That table supplies the V and J calls and clone size; D and trimming were determined from the DNA. The table lists 120,000 or so clones, 88% of them singletons, with 7.6% in the top ten. This TCR was recovered from a man aged 45-65 years with acute or convalescent COVID-19. The sequenced material came from peripheral blood.

The CDR3 region has the DNA TGTGCCAGCAGCCAAGAGGTCTCCCCCGGGGCAGATACGCAGTATTTT. It encodes CASSQEVSPGADTQYF. The J gene is TRBJ2-3, the V gene TRBV4-2, with a tentative D call TRBD2 (5 bases). V shed 0 bases and J shed 4 bases, with 14 bases lying between them. Germline CDR1 is LGHNA and CDR2 is YNFKEQ. The CDR3 runs 16 residues.